Below are 7 T cell receptor beta chains sequenced from a single sample in a study of blood T cell repertoires in COVID-19. The repertoire was sequenced with immunoSEQ multiplex PCR; TCRdb's copy has only in-frame clones and lacks some. The table shows 150,000 to 200,000 clones, with around 77% occurring only once. Input material: peripheral blood. Receptors originate from an older man with acute or convalescent COVID-19.

The chain links TRBV7-9 to TRBJ1-3, with D uncertain. The CDR3 consists of 15 residues. Germline V lookup: CDR1 SEHNR, CDR2 FQNEAQ (reference sequence). V dropped 3 bases and J dropped 2 bases, with 11 bases sitting between them. The CDR3 DNA reads TGTGCCAGCAGCTTGCCGGACTCAACTGGAAACACCATATATTTT. Translating gives CASSLPDSTGNTIYF. The full variable domain, rest sourced from reference TRBV7-9 and TRBJ1-3, is DTGVSQNPRHKITKRGQNVTFRCDPISEHNRLYWYRQTLGQGPEFLTYFQNEAQLEKSRLLSDRFSAERPKGSFSTLEIQRTEQGDSAMYLCASSLPDSTGNTIYFGEGSWLTVV.

The chain recombines TRBV21-1 with TRBJ1-2; TRBD1, the table's D call, was not compared with the DNA. TRBV21-1 is a listed pseudogene. The CDR3 is 13 residues long. The CDR3 sequence: CTPGDTGNYGYTF. The CDR3 region has the DNA TGCACCCCTGGGGACACCGGTAACTATGGCTACACCTTC.

V is TRBV2 and J is TRBJ1-5; 8 nucleotides line up with TRBD1. The CDR3 runs to 15 residues. J was trimmed by 8 bases and V by 0 bases; bases with no gene match: 6. Germline V gives CDR1 SNHLY, CDR2 FYNNEI. The DNA of the CDR3 is TGTGCCAGCAGTGAAGCGCGGACAGGGCGGGAGCCCCAGCATTTT. Its protein is CASSEARTGREPQHF.

This rearrangement joins TRBV4-1 to TRBJ2-7; tentatively, D is TRBD2 (7 bases). Germline lookup yields CDR1 MGHRA and CDR2 YSYEKL. This CDR3 spans 16 amino acids. V shed 4 bases and J shed 0 bases, with 16 bases lying between them. DNA of the CDR3: TGCGCCAGCAGCCCGGGGGCGCGGGGGCACTCCTACGAGCAGTACTTC. This gives the protein CASSPGARGHSYEQYF.

The J gene is TRBJ1-2, the V gene TRBV28, with unresolved D. Germline V lookup: CDR1 MDHEN, CDR2 SYDVKM. The V gene lost 8 bases and the J gene lost 4 bases, with 14 bases spanning the gap. The CDR3 spans 13 residues. CDR3 nucleotide sequence: TGTGCCAGCGAATTAAGCGGTGGCTATGGCTACACCTTC. It specifies CASELSGGYGYTF.

The rearrangement joins TRBV6-1 to TRBJ2-7; TRBD1 matches 8 bases. CDR3 length: 16 residues. Germline lookup yields CDR1 MNHNS and CDR2 SASEGT. Unmatched junction bases numbered 12, after V lost 4 bases and J lost 4 bases. The chain's CDR3 is CASSVQAGTGGYEQYF. The DNA of the CDR3 is TGTGCCAGCAGTGTACAAGCCGGGACAGGTGGATACGAGCAGTACTTC.

This clone was detected a few times. V gene TRBV18 combines with J gene TRBJ1-6; 7 nucleotides agree with TRBD1. Trimming took 8 bases from V and 4 from J; bases not matched to a gene: 2. Germline CDR1 KGHSH, CDR2 LQKENI. This CDR3 contains 13 residues. CDR3 nucleotide sequence: TGTGCCAGCCAGGGACAGTATAATTCACCCCTCCACTTT. Translation gives CASQGQYNSPLHF.